This T cell receptor beta chain comes out of a study of CD8+ T cells in alopecia areata. Overall study: Among treated patients, severity was scored by affected scalp area percentage. Overall study results and limits: Clonality was higher in lesional than normal scalp, especially in alopecia totalis/universalis. Scalp clonality dropped significantly under tofacitinib, as did expanded CD8+ top-100 clones. Numerous clones, expanded in lesions, remained in scalp and blood during tofacitinib.

Extraction of RNA preceded its reverse transcription into cDNA, which served as the sequencing template. Assay used: immunoSEQ multiplex PCR; TCRdb lists only in-frame clones, some missing. The table has 7,000 or so clones, almost 65% seen once. There are 18 residues in the CDR3. With 4 bases clipped from V and 3 bases from J, the junction kept 10 bases outside the gene matches. The germline CDR1 and CDR2 sequences are MGHRA and YSYEKL. In the case of this clone: The antigen is undetermined.

Treatment meaning: oral pan-JAK inhibitor, 5-10 mg twice daily. Patients with alopecia areata provided lesional scalp punch biopsies as well as peripheral blood. This sequence was found in a human donor with alopecia areata. This chain uses TRBV4-1 with TRBJ2-3, with 13 bases matching TRBD2. This specimen consisted of skin, obtained at week 4, from a patient treated with tofacitinib. Written as DNA, the CDR3 is TGCGCCAGCAGCCCACAAGGACTAGCGGGAGCATCAACAGATACGCAGTATTTT. Translation gives CASSPQGLAGASTDTQYF.